This T cell receptor (beta chain) was identified during a study of blood T cell repertoires in COVID-19. Study-wide context: Sample material is recorded as cDNA or gDNA derived from T cells, B-cell-depleted T cells, or PBMCs.

Original data processing: Scientists estimated how many nucleated cells there were by amplifying reference gene primers. The data were produced by immunoSEQ multiplex PCR, yet TCRdb's version contains in-frame clones alone and is incomplete. That table supplies the V and J calls and clone size; D and trimming were determined from the DNA. Of 130,000 or so clones listed, roughly three quarters are singletons. This TCR was sampled from a woman in her seventies with COVID-19, enrolled during active disease. The material sequenced was peripheral blood.

CDR3 in DNA: TGTGCCAGCAGCGTATTGCCGGCTGGGGGGGGCACTGAAGCTTTCTTT. Its protein product is CASSVLPAGGGTEAFF. The chain couples TRBV9 to TRBJ1-1; D may be TRBD1 (5 bases). V shed 1 base and J shed 4 bases, with 17 bases lying between them. Looked up from germline, CDR1 is SGDLS and CDR2 is YYNGEE. The CDR3 has 16 amino acids.